The TCR beta chain under discussion was sequenced for a study of T cell responses to AZD1222 COVID-19 vaccine. The data were produced by immunoSEQ multiplex PCR, yet TCRdb's version contains in-frame clones alone and is incomplete. Of approximately 150,000 clones listed, 70% to 90% were seen once; the top ten hold 4% to 4.5%. Worth noting for this clone: What it binds is not known.

General study points: At study baseline, merely a handful of AZD1222 recipients were seropositive.

Trimming took 6 bases from V and 4 from J; bases not matched to a gene: 5. The CDR3 is made up of 13 amino acids. Germline V gives CDR1 ENHRY, CDR2 SYGVKD. This receptor was taken from an adult who received the AZD1222 COVID-19 vaccine. The rearrangement uses TRBV10-3 and TRBJ2-7, with TRBD1 identical over 8 bases. The specimen was peripheral blood, collected 28 days after the second AZD1222 dose. CDR3 sequence: CAIRQGVYYEQYF. The CDR3 DNA is TGTGCCATCAGACAGGGGGTGTATTACGAGCAGTACTTC.